The next 25 T cell receptor beta chains were all read from a single sample in a study of blood T cell repertoires in COVID-19. The data were produced by immunoSEQ multiplex PCR, yet TCRdb's version contains in-frame clones alone and is incomplete. The sample contains roughly 360,000 clones, roughly 77% of which appear only once. Material for sequencing was peripheral blood. The source of these receptors is a human donor with acute or convalescent COVID-19. The donor label of this sample is uncertain.

This clone has a single count. In DNA form, the CDR3 reads TGTGCCGCTGGAGGGTTTAATGAAAAACTGTTTTTT. Translating it yields CAAGGFNEKLFF. The V and J genes are TRBV2 and TRBJ1-4; D remains unclear. The V and J ends lost 11 bases and 4 bases respectively, with 11 bases between them. The V gene's germline CDR1 is SNHLY and CDR2 FYNNEI. This CDR3 spans 12 amino acids.

The chain joins TRBV3-1 (or the pseudogene TRBV3-2) to TRBJ1-4, with TRBD1 identical over 10 bases. Germline CDR1 LGHDT, CDR2 YNNKEL (reference sequence). The length of the CDR3 is 16 residues. J lost 4 bases, V lost 4 bases, and 6 bases had no gene match. The CDR3 region is CASSPDRGRLNEKLFF. The CDR3 nucleotides read TGTGCCAGCAGCCCTGACAGGGGGCGGCTTAATGAAAAACTGTTTTTT.

The J gene is TRBJ1-1, the V gene TRBV5-1; no definite D call. CDR3 size: 13 residues. The V and J ends lost 2 bases and 6 bases respectively, with 11 bases between them. Germline V gives CDR1 SGHRS, CDR2 YFSETQ. The CDR3 DNA follows: TGCGCCAGCAGCTTCGGGGTTAGGGCTGAAGCTTTCTTT. This translates into CASSFGVRAEAFF.

The gene calls are TRBV2 and TRBJ2-4; D unresolved. Trimming removed 8 bases from V and 9 bases from J, with 8 bases in between. This CDR3 is 10 amino acids long. Germline V gives CDR1 SNHLY, CDR2 FYNNEI. The CDR3 loop is CASLSGIQYF. CDR3 coding DNA: TGTGCCAGCCTGTCGGGCATTCAGTACTTC.

The CDR3: CASNPRGSGNTIYF. CDR3 bases: TGTGCCAGTAACCCCCGGGGGTCTGGAAACACCATATATTTT. The chain uses TRBV28 and TRBJ1-3; perhaps TRBD1 as D (5 bases). Trimming removed 9 bases at V and 1 base at J, with 13 bases between. The CDR3 extends over 14 amino acids. Germline loops: CDR1 MDHEN, CDR2 SYDVKM.

V usage is TRBV19 and J usage is TRBJ1-2; 8 bases are shared with TRBD1. Germline CDR1 reads LNHDA; CDR2 reads SQIVND (reference sequence). This CDR3 is 18 amino acids long. V lost 5 bases to trimming and J lost 4 bases; unmatched junction nucleotides: 18. CDR3 DNA: TGTGCCAGTAGTTCGGTTTGGGACGGCGGACAGGGCCTCTATGGCTACACCTTC. Translating it yields CASSSVWDGGQGLYGYTF.

This sequence joins TRBV27 and TRBJ1-1; TRBD1 aligns across 7 bases. CDR1 and CDR2 (germline): MNHEY, SMNVEV (reference sequence). The CDR3 length is 15 residues. The J segment lost 1 base and the V segment lost 2 bases, leaving 4 bases of the junction unmatched. CDR3 nucleotide sequence: TGTGCCAGCAGTTTACGGGGACAGTCGAACACTGAAGCTTTCTTT. As protein: CASSLRGQSNTEAFF.

This chain joins TRBV7-8 and TRBJ2-4, with D uncertain. V was shortened by 3 bases and J by 6 bases, with 12 bases between the two germline ends. Germline assignment: CDR1 SGHVS and CDR2 FQNEAQ. The CDR3 contains 14 residues. The CDR3 nucleotides read TGTGCCAGCAGCTTCGCAGGATCCTTAAACATTCAGTACTTC. Residues: CASSFAGSLNIQYF. The full variable domain, completed using reference TRBV7-8 and TRBJ2-4, is GAGVSQSPRYKVAKRGQDVALRCDPISGHVSLFWYQQALGQGPEFLTYFQNEAQLDKSGLPSDRFFAERPEGSVSTLKIQRTQQEDSAVYLCASSFAGSLNIQYFGAGTRLSVL.

V and J are TRBV28 and TRBJ1-5, with TRBD1 matching 7 bases. Germline CDR1 reads MDHEN; CDR2 reads SYDVKM. This CDR3 contains 14 residues. V lost 7 bases to trimming and J lost 6 bases; unmatched junction nucleotides: 9. In nucleotides, the CDR3 is TGTGCCAGCATTACAGGGGTCCGGGGTCAGCCCCAGCATTTT. As protein: CASITGVRGQPQHF.

The gene calls are TRBV9 and TRBJ1-2; D perhaps matches TRBD1 (5 bases). The CDR3 is 14 residues long. Per the germline V gene, CDR1 is SGDLS and CDR2 is YYNGEE. Trimming stripped 0 bases from V and 9 bases from J, with 15 bases between. The CDR3 DNA reads TGTGCCAGCAGCGTAGGGGGGGACCAAGGGCGCTACACCTTC. This sequence encodes CASSVGGDQGRYTF. The variable domain in full, completed from reference TRBV9 and TRBJ1-2, reads DSGVTQTPKHLITATGQRVTLRCSPRSGDLSVYWYQQSLDQGLQFLIQYYNGEERAKGNILERFSAQQFPDLHSELNLSSLELGDSALYFCASSVGGDQGRYTFGSGTRLTVV.

V usage is TRBV2 and J usage is TRBJ1-3, with a weak D call TRBD1 (5 bases). Between the trimmed V and J ends, which lost 10 bases and 6 bases, there was a span of 16 bases. The CDR3 loop spans 13 amino acids. Germline CDR1 reads SNHLY; CDR2 reads FYNNEI. CDR3 nucleotides: TGTGCCACCGCGAAGGGGCGAGAAAACACCATATATTTT. It specifies CATAKGRENTIYF. Looking up the rest from reference TRBV2 and TRBJ1-3 gives the full variable domain: EPEVTQTPSHQVTQMGQEVILRCVPISNHLYFYWYRQILGQKVEFLVSFYNNEISEKSEIFDDQFSVERPDGSNFTLKIRSTKLEDSAMYFCATAKGRENTIYFGEGSWLTVV.

The rearrangement joins TRBV10-2 to TRBJ2-7, with D maybe TRBD2 (6 bases). The CDR3 contains 14 residues. The V end was cut by 6 bases, the J end by 2 bases, with 14 bases between. Germline values: CDR1 WSHSY, CDR2 SAAADI. The CDR3 region has the DNA TGCGCCAGCAGGGACTTGGGGGGAGCCTACGAGCAGTACTTC. This translates into CASRDLGGAYEQYF.

There are a few counts of this clone. The chain employs TRBV18 and TRBJ1-6, with TRBD1 matching over 7 bases. Germline CDR1 reads KGHSH; CDR2 reads LQKENI. V lost 5 bases and J lost 7; bases outside the gene matches: 5. This CDR3 contains 14 residues. Here the CDR3 reads CASSVQGPNSPLHF. As DNA, the CDR3 is TGTGCCAGCTCAGTACAGGGGCCAAATTCACCCCTCCACTTT.

This chain uses TRBV9 with TRBJ2-3, with D tentatively TRBD1 (5 bases). V was cut by 3 bases and J by 5 bases, with 7 bases left in between. Per the germline V gene, CDR1 is SGDLS and CDR2 is YYNGEE. This CDR3 contains 12 residues. The CDR3 loop reads CASSAREDTQYF. CDR3 coding DNA: TGTGCCAGCAGCGCCAGGGAAGATACGCAGTATTTT.

This sequence joins TRBV7-6 and TRBJ2-2; 8 bases map to TRBD2. Losses at the gene ends were 1 base for V and 7 bases for J; bases not matched to a gene: 5. The CDR3 is 15 residues long. CDR1 and CDR2 (germline): SGHVS, FNYEAQ. CDR3 protein: CASSLVGGAVGELFF. The DNA of the CDR3 is TGTGCCAGCAGCTTAGTCGGGGGGGCCGTCGGGGAGCTGTTTTTT.

Only a few counts were recorded for this clone. V usage is TRBV5-1 and J usage is TRBJ1-4; no reliable D call. V was shortened by 7 bases and J by 3 bases, with 13 bases between the two germline ends. The CDR3 consists of 14 residues. Germline CDR1 SGHRS, CDR2 YFSETQ. This CDR3 is CASSPTGANEKLFF. CDR3 in DNA: TGCGCCAGCTCTCCTACCGGAGCTAATGAAAAACTGTTTTTT.

V and J are TRBV5-1 and TRBJ1-1; the D is unclear. With 7 bases removed from V and 1 base from J, the gap between germline ends came to 14 bases. Per germline, CDR1 SGHRS and CDR2 YFSETQ. The CDR3 contains 14 residues. For the CDR3, the DNA is TGCGCCAGCTCAAGGGAGGGATCGAACACTGAAGCTTTCTTT. Translation gives CASSREGSNTEAFF.

This clone turned up a few times. The rearrangement joins TRBV19 to TRBJ1-1, with D perhaps matching TRBD1 (5 bases). The CDR3 covers 15 residues. CDR1 LNHDA and CDR2 SQIVND come from the germline V gene (reference sequence). V was shortened by 5 bases and J by 2 bases, with 15 bases between the two germline ends. The CDR3 sequence: CASSSVGGGNTEAFF. In DNA form, the CDR3 reads TGTGCCAGTAGTTCCGTCGGCGGGGGAAACACTGAAGCTTTCTTT.

This chain uses TRBV18 with TRBJ1-5, with D maybe TRBD1 (5 bases). The CDR3 is made up of 16 amino acids. Deletions cut 1 base from V and 0 bases from J, with 10 bases between. CDR1 KGHSH and CDR2 LQKENI come from the germline V gene. The CDR3 protein is CASSPLGQVSNQPQHF. In nucleotides, the CDR3 is TGTGCCAGCTCACCACTGGGGCAGGTTAGCAATCAGCCCCAGCATTTT.

The chain is built from TRBV7-9 and TRBJ1-1; unclear D gene. The germline CDR1 and CDR2 sequences are SEHNR and FQNEAQ (reference sequence). V was clipped by 3 bases and J by 6 bases, with 17 bases between them. The CDR3 runs 15 residues. CDR3 coding DNA: TGTGCCAGCAGCTTTGGGTACTCCCAGGTCGCTGAAGCTTTCTTT. It yields the protein CASSFGYSQVAEAFF.

The CDR3 coding sequence is TGTGCCAGCAGCTTTGTAGCGGGGGGTGGTTACAATGAGCAGTTCTTC. This codes for CASSFVAGGGYNEQFF. The chain recombines TRBV7-8 with TRBJ2-1; 10 nucleotides align to TRBD2. CDR3 length: 16 amino acids. Trimming at V came to 3 bases and at J to 4 bases, leaving 6 bases not matched to a gene. Germline V lookup: CDR1 SGHVS, CDR2 FQNEAQ.

V and J are TRBV7-2 and TRBJ2-7; TRBD2 matches 7 bases. The CDR3 extends over 16 amino acids. CDR1 and CDR2 from the germline V gene are SGHTA and FQGNSA. With 5 bases clipped from V and 2 bases from J, the junction kept 12 bases outside the gene matches. The CDR3 sequence is CASSPRVLAEAYEQYF. For the CDR3, the DNA is TGTGCCAGCAGCCCCAGAGTTCTAGCGGAAGCCTACGAGCAGTACTTC.

The rearrangement links TRBV19 to TRBJ1-1, with TRBD1 as a possible D gene (5 bases). CDR1 is LNHDA and CDR2 is SQIVND in the germline V gene (reference sequence). The CDR3 extends over 14 amino acids. V lost 2 bases, J lost 4 bases, and 11 bases lay in between. The CDR3 sequence: CASSIRAGITEAFF. In DNA form, the CDR3 reads TGTGCCAGTAGTATACGGGCAGGGATCACTGAAGCTTTCTTT. The full variable domain, rest sourced from reference TRBV19 and TRBJ1-1, is DGGITQSPKYLFRKEGQNVTLSCEQNLNHDAMYWYRQDPGQGLRLIYYSQIVNDFQKGDIAEGYSVSREKKESFPLTVTSAQKNPTAFYLCASSIRAGITEAFFGQGTRLTVV.

The chain uses TRBV6-5 and TRBJ1-3, with D tentatively TRBD1 (5 bases). The V end was cut by 10 bases, the J end by 2 bases, with 12 bases between. CDR1 and CDR2 (germline): MNHEY, SVGAGI. The CDR3 has 13 amino acids. This CDR3 reads CATDTGAGNTIYF. The CDR3 bases are TGTGCCACCGACACAGGCGCTGGAAACACCATATATTTT.

The chain uses TRBV19 and TRBJ1-4; D gene ambiguous. This CDR3 has 15 residues. Germline-derived CDR1 and CDR2 are LNHDA and SQIVND (reference sequence). The V end was cut by 3 bases, the J end by 5 bases, with 13 bases between. CDR3 nucleotide sequence: TGTGCCAGTAGTATCTTCAGCCGGGAGAATGAAAAACTGTTTTTT. Amino acids: CASSIFSRENEKLFF.